This entry is about one T cell receptor beta chain. It lacks a known antigen. It has no much larger one-base neighbor in the sample; base qualities were not kept. The sample originates from a study of shared clonotypes between healthy human individuals (TCRdb year 2020). In terms of the full investigation: The cohort included a few men and a couple of women between 18 and 49 years of age. For each donor, three plates each were used for CD4 naive and CD4 memory, two plates were used for CD8 naive, and one plate was used for CD8 memory. Between about 0.9 and 8.9 billion PBMCs per donor were obtained by leukapheresis. The study deeply sequenced blood TCR repertoires of about 5 healthy adults to estimate repertoire size and the extent of clonotype sharing between individuals. Different laboratories and diverse techniques were used to prepare libraries and sequence TCR repertoires, to increase sequencing depth and limit assay-specific biases. Overall study results and their limits: The genetic and exposure-history diversity represented was limited by the small number of donors. Pairwise subsampling indicated that sequencing depth was expected to affect the degree of clonotype sharing among donors. Higher generation probabilities were observed for clonotypes shared by all four sorted-subset donors than for non-shared clonotypes. Incomplete sequencing was indicated by rarefaction of sorted-subset datasets, despite the large sequencing depth. Estimated clonotype richness was generally larger for naive than for memory subsets. Sharing across several donors was observed for about 4.8% of naive CD4, about 4% of naive CD8, about 2.3% of memory CD4, and around 0.44% of memory CD8 clonotypes. Sampling was restricted to blood, and TCR repertoires in tissue are likely to differ from TCR repertoires in blood.

The donors were healthy, HIV-negative adults with no recently reported acute infections or vaccinations. Only Caucasian adults living in Nashville, Tennessee, USA were represented among the donors. CD4+ T cells were enriched by magnetic negative selection; naive cells were then positively selected on CD45RA, and the negative fraction formed the memory subset. Blood was obtained by leukapheresis, after which PBMCs were separated by Ficoll-Histopaque density gradient centrifugation and cryopreserved in liquid nitrogen vapor phase. Analytical flow cytometry was used to check the purity and quantity of each magnetically sorted T cell population. Genomic DNA was isolated from every sorted fraction and measured by UV absorbance on a Nanodrop 2000c. TCR CDR3 regions were amplified from genomic DNA by multiplex PCR using the deep immunoSEQ assay. For each cell subset, the extracted genomic DNA was distributed evenly across all wells of several immunoSEQ 96-well plates, and each plate served as one replicate. For sorted subsets, each replicate PCR was loaded with 200 to 250 ng genomic DNA, equivalent to 30,000 to 35,000 T cell genomes. Purified libraries were measured with a Qubit 3.0 fluorometer, size-checked on a Bioanalyzer 2100, and measured again with the KAPA Library Quantification kit. Each immunoSEQ 96-well plate was sequenced on its own single-read 150-cycle Illumina NextSeq 550 flow cell. As for the authors' bioinformatics: The immunoSEQ output contained only junctional sequences without quality scores, so filtering could not match that applied to full-length reads. Sequences were annotated with PyIR, a Python wrapper for IgBLAST v1.9, using IMGT germline references to assign V/J genes and CDR3. Reads with weak V/J assignments (E-value above 1e-6), missing CDR3, stop codons, out-of-frame junctions, or ambiguous translated residues were removed. A V3J clonotype was defined by an identical inferred V gene, J gene, and CDR3 amino acid sequence. Percentage overlap between repertoires was calculated by dividing the number of shared unique clonotypes by the size of the smaller repertoire. Three approaches were used to assess repertoire richness: RTK rarefaction, the Chao1 estimator, and Recon v2.1 estimates of unobserved clonotypes. Generation probabilities for all TCRbeta clonotypes obtained by the gDNA method from a handful of donors were computed using OLGA. The immuneACCESS repertoire file appears here via TCRdb, limited to in-frame rearrangements. These files lack a portion of the clones; in checked studies, under half of the deficit traces to unresolved V genes, and the cause of the others is not known. That table gives V, J and clone size, and the DNA gave D and trimming. Within this sample are about 1.5 million clones, with roughly 97% of them counted one time only. The ten biggest clones cover about 1% of the sample.

The CDR1 and CDR2 encoded by the germline V gene are SNHLY and FYNNEI. The germline V end is reduced by 1 base and the J end by 7 bases; junction bases left unmatched: 4. Its CDR3 holds 13 amino acids, cysteine through phenylalanine. The kept DNA is CDR3 alone, 39 bases in frame from the first base. Material for sequencing was naive CD4+ T cells sorted from blood. This specimen's cell subset or site label, interpreted: CD45RA+ positively selected. The chain was built from TRBV2 and TRBJ2-7; 7 bases in the junction line up with TRBD2. The TCR comes from a man aged 25 to 45 in good health. This receptor carries the CDR3 CASSEELASEQYF. The DNA is TGTGCCAGCAGTGAAGAACTAGCGTCTGAGCAGTACTTC. With the portions outside the CDR3 filled from the reference TRBV2 and TRBJ2-7 genes, the complete variable region becomes EPEVTQTPSHQVTQMGQEVILRCVPISNHLYFYWYRQILGQKVEFLVSFYNNEISEKSEIFDDQFSVERPDGSNFTLKIRSTKLEDSAMYFCASSEELASEQYFGPGTRLTVT.